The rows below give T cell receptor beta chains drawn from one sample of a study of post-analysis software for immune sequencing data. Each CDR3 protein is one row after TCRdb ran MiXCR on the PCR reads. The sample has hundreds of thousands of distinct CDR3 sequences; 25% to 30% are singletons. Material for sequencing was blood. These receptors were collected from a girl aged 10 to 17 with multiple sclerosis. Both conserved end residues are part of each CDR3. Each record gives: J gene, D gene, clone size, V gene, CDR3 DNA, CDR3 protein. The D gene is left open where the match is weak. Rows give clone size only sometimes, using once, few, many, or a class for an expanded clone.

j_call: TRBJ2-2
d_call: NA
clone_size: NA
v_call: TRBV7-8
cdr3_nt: TGTGCCAGCAGCCCGTACAAGAACACCGGGGAGCTGTTTTTT
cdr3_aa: CASSPYKNTGELFF

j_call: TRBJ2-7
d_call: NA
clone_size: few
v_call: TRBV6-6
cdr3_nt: TGTGCCAGCAGTTACGGTCAGGCAGGCGTGCAGTACTTC
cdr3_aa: CASSYGQAGVQYF

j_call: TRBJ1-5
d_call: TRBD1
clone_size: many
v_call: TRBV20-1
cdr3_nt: TGCAGTGCGACCGGGACAGCGGGCGGCAATCAGCCCCAGCATTTT
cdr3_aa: CSATGTAGGNQPQHF

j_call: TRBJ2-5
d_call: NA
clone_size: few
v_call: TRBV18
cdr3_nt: TGTGCCAGCTCACCAACAGAGGAGACCCAGTACTTC
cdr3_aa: CASSPTEETQYF

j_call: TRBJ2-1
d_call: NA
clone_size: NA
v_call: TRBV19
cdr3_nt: TGTGCCAGTAGTATAAGCAATGAGCAGTTCTTC
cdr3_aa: CASSISNEQFF

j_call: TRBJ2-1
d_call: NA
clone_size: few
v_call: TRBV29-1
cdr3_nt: TGCAGCGTTGAGGGTAGCGCGATCTTCGGCAGCTCCTACAATGAGCAGTTCTTC
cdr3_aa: CSVEGSAIFGSSYNEQFF

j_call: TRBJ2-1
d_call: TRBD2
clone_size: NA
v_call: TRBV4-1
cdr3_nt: TGCGCCAGCAGCCAAGATATGGGAAGGCGGGGGGTTTACAATGAGCAGTTCTTC
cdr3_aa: CASSQDMGRRGVYNEQFF

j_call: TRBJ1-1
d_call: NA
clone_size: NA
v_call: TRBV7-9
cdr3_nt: TGTGCCAGCACCATGGACGGATCTGAAGCTTTCTTT
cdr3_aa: CASTMDGSEAFF

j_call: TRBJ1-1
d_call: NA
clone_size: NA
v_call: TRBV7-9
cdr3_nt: TGTGCCAGCAGCTTAGAGGGAGAGGGAACTGAAGCTTTCTTT
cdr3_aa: CASSLEGEGTEAFF

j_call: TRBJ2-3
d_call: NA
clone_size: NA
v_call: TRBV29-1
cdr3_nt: TGCAGCGTTGAAATCCTGGGGACAGATACGCAGTATTTT
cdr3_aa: CSVEILGTDTQYF

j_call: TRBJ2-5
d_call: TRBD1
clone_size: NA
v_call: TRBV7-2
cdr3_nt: TGTGCCAGCAGTCGCCCGAGACAGGGACAAGAGACCCAGTACTTC
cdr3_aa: CASSRPRQGQETQYF

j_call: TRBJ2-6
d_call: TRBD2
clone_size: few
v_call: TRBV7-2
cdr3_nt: TGTGCCAGCCCACTGGGCGGGGGAAACTCTGGGGCCAACGTCCTGACTTTC
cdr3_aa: CASPLGGGNSGANVLTF

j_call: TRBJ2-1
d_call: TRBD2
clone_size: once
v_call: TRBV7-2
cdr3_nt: TGTGCCAGCAGCTCCCGGACTAGCGGGATACCCTACAATGAGCAGTTCTTC
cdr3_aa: CASSSRTSGIPYNEQFF

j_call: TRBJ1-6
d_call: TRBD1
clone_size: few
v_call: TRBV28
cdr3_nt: TGTGCCAGCAAGACAGGGGCAAATTCACCCCTCCACTTT
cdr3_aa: CASKTGANSPLHF

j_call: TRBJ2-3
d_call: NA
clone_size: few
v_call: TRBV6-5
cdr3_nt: TGTGCCAGCAGTTACCGAGGGAGTTCCACAGATACGCAGTATTTT
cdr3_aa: CASSYRGSSTDTQYF

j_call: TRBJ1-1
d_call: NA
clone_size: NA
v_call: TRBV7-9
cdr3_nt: TGTGCCAGCAGCTCTACCCCTTCGAACACTGAAGCTTTCTTT
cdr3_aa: CASSSTPSNTEAFF

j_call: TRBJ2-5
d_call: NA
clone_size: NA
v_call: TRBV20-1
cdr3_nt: TGCGGTGCCAGCCCCAGCGGCCAAGAGACCCAGTACTTC
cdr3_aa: CGASPSGQETQYF

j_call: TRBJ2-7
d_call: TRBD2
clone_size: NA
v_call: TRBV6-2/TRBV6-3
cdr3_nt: TGTGCCAGCAGTTACTCTGAGAAGAGCGGGAGTGCTTACGAGCAGTACTTC
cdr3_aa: CASSYSEKSGSAYEQYF

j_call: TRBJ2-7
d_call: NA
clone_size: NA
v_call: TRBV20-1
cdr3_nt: TGCAGTGCTTATCCCGGGACCCTGCGGGGTGAGCAGTACTTC
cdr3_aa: CSAYPGTLRGEQYF

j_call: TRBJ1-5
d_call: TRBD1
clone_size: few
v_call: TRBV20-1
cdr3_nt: TGCAGTGCCCGAGGGGGAGGGGGCCCCCATCAGCCCCAGCATTTT
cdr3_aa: CSARGGGGPHQPQHF

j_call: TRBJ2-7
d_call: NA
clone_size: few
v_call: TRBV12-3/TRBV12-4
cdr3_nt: TGTGCCAGCAGCCTAGACCCCCAGTACGAGCAGTACTTC
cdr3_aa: CASSLDPQYEQYF

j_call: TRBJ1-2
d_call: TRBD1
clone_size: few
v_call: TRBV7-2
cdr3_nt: TGTGCCAGCACCGGGACAGGGGCATCCCATGGCTATGGCTACACCTTC
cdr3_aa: CASTGTGASHGYGYTF

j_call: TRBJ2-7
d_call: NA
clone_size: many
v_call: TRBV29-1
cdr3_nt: TGCAGCGTTGATACTGGAAGCCACGAGCAGTACTTC
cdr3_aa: CSVDTGSHEQYF

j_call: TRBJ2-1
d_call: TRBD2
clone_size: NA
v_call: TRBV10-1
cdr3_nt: TGCGCCAGCAGTGATATTTTCCAGCGGGGATCCCACAATGAGCAGTTCTTC
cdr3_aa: CASSDIFQRGSHNEQFF

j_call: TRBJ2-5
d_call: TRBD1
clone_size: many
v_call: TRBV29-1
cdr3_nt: TGCAGCGTTGTCCCTCGGGACAGCCAAGAGACCCAGTACTTC
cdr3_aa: CSVVPRDSQETQYF

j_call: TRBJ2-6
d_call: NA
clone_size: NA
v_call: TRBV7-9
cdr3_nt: TGTGCCAGCATTCTCCCCCAGGGTTGGGACTCTGGGGCCAACGTCCTGACTTTC
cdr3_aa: CASILPQGWDSGANVLTF

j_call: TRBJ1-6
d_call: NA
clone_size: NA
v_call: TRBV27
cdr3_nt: TGTGCCAGCAGTTTCGGCGTGCTGGCTTCACCCCCCCACTTT
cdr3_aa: CASSFGVLASPPHF

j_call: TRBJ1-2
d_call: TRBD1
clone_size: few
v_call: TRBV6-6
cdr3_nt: TGTGCCAGTGGGACAGCCCTTAACTATGGCTACACCTTC
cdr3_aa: CASGTALNYGYTF